Listed here are 26 T cell receptor beta chains from one sample, sequenced in a study of metastatic and nonmetastatic thyroid tumors. TCRdb re-analyzed the PCR reads through MiXCR. This sample has fewer than 13,000 clones; 25% to 35% occur once, and the top ten carry roughly 10%. Thyroid surgery was preceded by no treatment in any patient. The sample was tumor tissue. Every receptor here comes from a male donor with papillary thyroid cancer or a benign thyroid nodule (not recorded which). Some clones in this sample may be carry-over from other donors' samples.

This clone was found many times. The gene calls are TRBV28 and TRBJ2-1; tentatively, D is TRBD1 or TRBD2 (5 bases each). Germline values: CDR1 MDHEN, CDR2 SYDVKM. V was clipped by 7 bases and J by 3 bases, with 10 bases between them. This CDR3 comprises 13 residues. The CDR3 DNA follows: TGTGCCAGCATTGGGGGTTTCTACAATGAGCAGTTCTTC. Translation gives CASIGGFYNEQFF.

The CDR3 nucleotides read TGTGCCAGCAGTGGACAGGGGGCCCCCTACGAGCAGTACTTC. This codes for CASSGQGAPYEQYF. The chain recombines TRBV2 with TRBJ2-7, with 10 bases lining up with TRBD1. The CDR3 is 14 amino acids. The V gene's germline CDR1 is SNHLY and CDR2 FYNNEI. The V gene end was trimmed by 4 bases and the J gene end by 2 bases; junction bases not matched to a gene: 2. The variable domain in full, with the rest retrieved from reference TRBV2 and TRBJ2-7, is EPEVTQTPSHQVTQMGQEVILRCVPISNHLYFYWYRQILGQKVEFLVSFYNNEISEKSEIFDDQFSVERPDGSNFTLKIRSTKLEDSAMYFCASSGQGAPYEQYFGPGTRLTVT.

This clone was detected a few times. This sequence joins TRBV12-1 and TRBJ1-5; TRBD1, as called in the table, went unchecked against the DNA. TRBV12-1 is described as a pseudogene. The length of the CDR3 is 13 residues. CDR3 DNA sequence: TGTGCCAGCAGCTCCCTGGGCAATCAGCCCCAGCATTTT. Encoded protein: CASSSLGNQPQHF.

By sample share, this clone is medium-sized. This sequence joins TRBV20-1 and TRBJ2-5, with D tentatively TRBD1 or TRBD2 (5 bases each). V was cut by 4 bases and J by 1 base, with 7 bases left in between. Germline assignment: CDR1 DFQATT and CDR2 SNEGSKA (reference sequence). This CDR3 has 12 residues. The CDR3 sequence: CSAKGPQETQYF. The CDR3, as DNA: TGCAGTGCTAAGGGACCCCAAGAGACCCAGTACTTC.

This clone was found a few times. The chain carries TRBV28 and TRBJ1-5, with D perhaps TRBD1 (5 bases). In germline, CDR1 is MDHEN, CDR2 SYDVKM. V gave up 3 bases and J gave up 0 bases, with 12 bases separating them. This CDR3 has 16 residues. The CDR3 reads CASSLAGHYSNQPQHF. The CDR3 DNA is TGTGCCAGCAGTTTGGCCGGACACTATAGCAATCAGCCCCAGCATTTT. Full variable domain (outside the CDR3, taken from reference TRBV28 and TRBJ1-5): DVKVTQSSRYLVKRTGEKVFLECVQDMDHENMFWYRQDPGLGLRLIYFSYDVKMKEKGDIPEGYSVSREKKERFSLILESASTNQTSMYLCASSLAGHYSNQPQHFGDGTRLSIL.

The V and J genes are TRBV5-1 and TRBJ1-2; 9 bases agree with TRBD1. Germline values: CDR1 SGHRS, CDR2 YFSETQ. This CDR3 region has 14 residues. V shed 6 bases and J 7 bases; nucleotides not matched to a gene: 10. DNA of the CDR3: TGCGCCAGCACGGCCCCGGGACAGGGCTCTGGCTACACCTTC. The encoded protein is CASTAPGQGSGYTF.

V usage is TRBV5-1 and J usage is TRBJ1-6; 7 bases agree with TRBD1. CDR3 length: 15 residues. The V segment lost 4 bases and the J segment 7 bases; nucleotides outside the gene matches: 8. Germline V lookup: CDR1 SGHRS, CDR2 YFSETQ. The CDR3 sequence: CASSIRDSQNSPLHF. The CDR3 bases are TGCGCCAGCAGCATCCGGGACAGCCAAAATTCACCCCTCCACTTT.

The chain uses TRBV28 and TRBJ2-3; tentatively, D is TRBD1 (6 bases). Trimming removed 5 bases at V and 3 bases at J, with 15 bases between. The CDR3 spans 15 residues. Looked up from germline, CDR1 is MDHEN and CDR2 is SYDVKM. CDR3 sequence (DNA): TGTGCCAGCAGTCCCCTGGGGGCTAGGACAGATACGCAGTATTTT. Translated, it gives CASSPLGARTDTQYF.

This clone is labeled medium-sized. V and J are TRBV7-2 and TRBJ2-7, with 7 nucleotides matching TRBD2. The CDR3 has 16 amino acids. The J segment lost 0 bases and the V segment lost 2 bases, leaving 7 bases of the junction unmatched. Per germline, CDR1 SGHTA and CDR2 FQGNSA. CDR3 DNA: TGTGCCAGCAGCTTACGGGTCGGCGGGAGCTCCTACGAGCAGTACTTC. Its protein product is CASSLRVGGSSYEQYF.

This clone was detected only a few times. V usage is TRBV30 and J usage is TRBJ1-2, with D possibly TRBD1 on 5 matching bases. Germline V CDR1 and CDR2: GTSNPN, SVGIG (reference sequence). The V gene lost 6 bases and the J gene lost 4 bases, with 9 bases spanning the gap. CDR3 length: 11 residues. Written as DNA, the CDR3 is TGTGCCTGTCGGGACGCCTATGGCTACACCTTC. Translating gives CACRDAYGYTF.

In its sample, this clone is medium-sized. This chain joins TRBV27 and TRBJ1-6; D perhaps matches TRBD1 (5 bases). In germline, CDR1 is MNHEY, CDR2 SMNVEV (reference sequence). The CDR3 runs to 17 residues. V was shortened by 1 base and J by 5 bases, with 15 bases between the two germline ends. The CDR3 protein is CASSLWAGKSDNSPLHF. CDR3 bases: TGTGCCAGCAGTTTATGGGCAGGGAAAAGTGATAATTCACCCCTCCACTTT.

By sample share, this clone is medium-sized (0.01 to 0.1%). The chain links TRBV7-2 to TRBJ2-7; D gene uncertain. Per germline, CDR1 SGHTA and CDR2 FQGNSA. With 1 base removed from V and 4 bases from J, the gap between germline ends came to 14 bases. The CDR3 loop spans 15 amino acids. CDR3 sequence reads: CASSLEGWTWYEQYF. In DNA, the CDR3 is TGTGCCAGCAGCTTAGAAGGCTGGACCTGGTACGAGCAGTACTTC.

This clone was counted between two and nine times. This chain uses TRBV6-1 with TRBJ2-7, with D possibly TRBD1 on 6 matching bases. There are 14 residues in the CDR3. Per germline, CDR1 MNHNS and CDR2 SASEGT. V was cut by 8 bases and J by 2 bases, with 16 bases left in between. This chain's CDR3 is CASSRAGETYEQYF. In DNA form, the CDR3 reads TGTGCCAGCTCCCGAGCAGGGGAAACCTACGAGCAGTACTTC.

In its sample, this clone ranks as medium-sized. The V gene is TRBV20-1, the J gene TRBJ2-5, with TRBD2 matching over 11 bases. The CDR3 consists of 16 residues. Germline V gene lookup returns CDR1 DFQATT and CDR2 SNEGSKA (reference sequence). With V trimmed by 6 bases and J by 1 base, 10 bases remained unmatched. The CDR3 reads CSANTATSGTQETQYF. The CDR3 region has the DNA TGCAGTGCCAACACCGCGACTAGCGGGACCCAAGAGACCCAGTACTTC.

This clone appeared many times. The chain joins TRBV5-5 to TRBJ1-2; D remains unclear. Germline assignment: CDR1 SGHKS and CDR2 YYEKEE (reference sequence). The CDR3 is 15 amino acids. The V end lost 0 bases, the J end lost 5 bases, and 14 bases lay between the germline ends. The CDR3 sequence is CASSLDGWNWYGYTF. As DNA, the CDR3 is TGTGCCAGCAGCTTGGACGGGTGGAATTGGTATGGCTACACCTTC.

By frequency in the sample, this clone is medium-sized. The V and J genes are TRBV10-3 and TRBJ1-5, with D unclear. Per the germline V gene, CDR1 is ENHRY and CDR2 is SYGVKD. The CDR3 is made up of 13 amino acids. The ends were cut back, 8 bases at V and 5 bases at J, with 13 bases in the middle. The CDR3 sequence: CAIGLEGHQPQHF. CDR3 nucleotides: TGTGCCATCGGACTGGAGGGCCATCAGCCCCAGCATTTT.

This clone was detected only once. The J gene is TRBJ2-7, the V gene TRBV20-1, with TRBD2 identical over 11 bases. The CDR3 length is 16 residues. Germline loops: CDR1 DFQATT, CDR2 SNEGSKA (reference sequence). V was clipped by 0 bases and J by 0 bases; unmatched bases: 4. CDR3 DNA sequence: TGCAGTGCTAGAGATTCCCTAGCGGGGGGCTCCTACGAGCAGTACTTC. Amino acids: CSARDSLAGGSYEQYF.

In its sample, this clone is medium-sized. This rearrangement joins TRBV28 to TRBJ1-2, with D unresolved. Germline V gives CDR1 MDHEN, CDR2 SYDVKM. The CDR3 has 16 amino acids. Between the trimmed V and J ends, which lost 2 bases and 7 bases, there was a span of 20 bases. CDR3 sequence (DNA): TGTGCCAGCAGTTTAGGGATGGCAGTCATTAAAGGTGGCTACACCTTC. Amino acids: CASSLGMAVIKGGYTF.

The sample holds a few counts of this clone. CDR3 nucleotide sequence: TGTGCCAGCAGTTTTAGGGGCGGTGAAAATTCACCCCTCCACTTT. Protein sequence: CASSFRGGENSPLHF. This chain joins TRBV28 and TRBJ1-6, with TRBD1 as a possible D gene (5 bases). Germline CDR1 reads MDHEN; CDR2 reads SYDVKM. The CDR3 is made up of 15 amino acids. V was cut by 3 bases and J by 7 bases, with 13 bases left in between. The variable domain in full, completed from reference TRBV28 and TRBJ1-6, reads DVKVTQSSRYLVKRTGEKVFLECVQDMDHENMFWYRQDPGLGLRLIYFSYDVKMKEKGDIPEGYSVSREKKERFSLILESASTNQTSMYLCASSFRGGENSPLHFGNGTRLTVT.

This chain uses TRBV30 with TRBJ1-2, with D maybe TRBD1 (6 bases). Between the trimmed V and J ends, which lost 7 bases and 3 bases, there was a span of 12 bases. The CDR3 is 12 residues long. The germline V gene encodes CDR1 GTSNPN and CDR2 SVGIG (reference sequence). CDR3 bases: TGTGCCTTTGAAGGGGGACACTATGGCTACACCTTC. As protein: CAFEGGHYGYTF.

This chain uses TRBV7-2 with TRBJ2-1; 8 bases agree with TRBD1. V gave up 3 bases and J gave up 0 bases; unmatched junction bases: 22. Germline V gene data show CDR1 as SGHTA and CDR2 as FQGNSA. This CDR3 is 22 amino acids long. The CDR3 region has the DNA TGTGCCAGCAGCTTTGGGTCCTGGCCTGGGCAGGGGGCGCAAAGCTCCTACAATGAGCAGTTCTTC. Protein product: CASSFGSWPGQGAQSSYNEQFF.

This chain uses TRBV19 with TRBJ1-3; D is uncertain. Per germline, CDR1 LNHDA and CDR2 SQIVND (reference sequence). The length of the CDR3 is 14 residues. The V end was cut by 6 bases, the J end by 0 bases, with 9 bases between. For the CDR3, the DNA is TGTGCCAGTAGGGGAGTGAGCTCTGGAAACACCATATATTTT. Protein sequence: CASRGVSSGNTIYF.

As concerns this clone: Just one base apart from a much larger clone, this may be a read error. This sample includes further DNA sequences coding for the same CDR3. The chain couples TRBV4-1 to TRBJ1-2; D is perhaps TRBD1 (5 bases). CDR1 is MGHRA and CDR2 is YSYEKL in the germline V gene. The CDR3 length is 15 residues. Between the trimmed V and J ends, which lost 3 bases and 3 bases, there was a span of 14 bases. Here the CDR3 reads CASSQEKQAYYGYTF. The CDR3 nucleotides read TGCGCCAGCAGCCAGGAGAAACAGGCCTACTATGGCTACACCTTC.

The genes are TRBV6-1 and TRBJ1-1; unclear D gene. V was trimmed by 4 bases and J by 5 bases, leaving 14 bases between them. This CDR3 has 14 amino acids. Germline CDR1 reads MNHNS; CDR2 reads SASEGT. CDR3: CASSGHIGDTEAFF. The CDR3, as DNA: TGTGCCAGCAGTGGCCACATCGGGGATACTGAAGCTTTCTTT.

The chain has TRBV6-1 and TRBJ2-7; D may be TRBD2 (6 bases). The CDR3 has 14 residues. CDR1 and CDR2 from the germline V gene are MNHNS and SASEGT. With 2 bases removed from V and 6 bases from J, the gap between germline ends came to 14 bases. CDR3 residues: CASSERMEGFEQYF. The CDR3 nucleotides are TGTGCCAGCAGTGAACGAATGGAGGGGTTCGAGCAGTACTTC.

This clone has a handful of counts. This chain joins TRBV12-3 or TRBV12-4 and TRBJ2-2; 13 bases line up with TRBD2. The CDR3 contains 18 residues. After removal of 5 bases from V and 1 base from J, the junction contained 7 bases not matched to a gene. The CDR3 DNA sequence: TGTGCCAGCAGTCCGGGACTAGCGGGACAAGGGAACACCGGGGAGCTGTTTTTT. Protein sequence: CASSPGLAGQGNTGELFF.